The rows below give T cell receptor beta chains drawn from one sample of a study of regulatory T cells in long-lasting Graves disease. TCRdb re-derived calls from the multiplex PCR reads in MiXCR, one entry per CDR3 protein. In the table there are 400,000 to 500,000 distinct CDR3 sequences, around 20% of which are singletons. The source material was peripheral blood mononuclear cells (PBMCs), sampled when the disease was refractory, from a patient treated with antithyroid drugs. Receptors were obtained from a female donor with Graves disease. Each CDR3 is given with its conserved first and last residue. Each record gives: D gene, V gene, CDR3 protein. D genes are given only for firm matches.

TRBD1 TRBV28 CASSLLGQGLNSYEQYF
. TRBV7-8 CASRPDGNEQFF
. TRBV9 CASSARALNSPLHF
TRBD2 TRBV28 CASSSPSGYAYNEQFF
. TRBV28 CASSLQGKNQPQHF
. TRBV2 CASSVRRSSEKLFF
. TRBV4-1 CASSPQLGAYEQYF
. TRBV9 CASARDILTDTQYF
. TRBV28 CASRPGRQIYGYTF
TRBD2 TRBV6-2/TRBV6-3 CASSYTGTSGRAYEQYF
TRBD1 TRBV19 CAWDDRDTEAFF
. TRBV27 CASSPGAGAIRGYTF
TRBD2 TRBV28 CASSFGASGVTGELFF
TRBD2 TRBV7-6 CASSPSGRAYTGELFF
TRBD2 TRBV7-9 CASSLDTSGPTQYF
. TRBV5-1 CASSLGLGNGYEQYF
TRBD2 TRBV30 CAWRTSGRSYEQYF
TRBD1 TRBV6-5 CASSSTGTGRTEQYF
. TRBV7-8 CASSPRGDRGQETQYF
. TRBV5-1 CASSRSGLSNTEAFF
TRBD2 TRBV28 CASSPSTSGSYEQYF
. TRBV20-1 CSAGRKARSAYNEQFF
TRBD1 TRBV4-1 CASTPGQGASSPLHF
TRBD1 TRBV4-1 CASSQGTGNEETQYF
. TRBV13 CASSFGVGQPQHF